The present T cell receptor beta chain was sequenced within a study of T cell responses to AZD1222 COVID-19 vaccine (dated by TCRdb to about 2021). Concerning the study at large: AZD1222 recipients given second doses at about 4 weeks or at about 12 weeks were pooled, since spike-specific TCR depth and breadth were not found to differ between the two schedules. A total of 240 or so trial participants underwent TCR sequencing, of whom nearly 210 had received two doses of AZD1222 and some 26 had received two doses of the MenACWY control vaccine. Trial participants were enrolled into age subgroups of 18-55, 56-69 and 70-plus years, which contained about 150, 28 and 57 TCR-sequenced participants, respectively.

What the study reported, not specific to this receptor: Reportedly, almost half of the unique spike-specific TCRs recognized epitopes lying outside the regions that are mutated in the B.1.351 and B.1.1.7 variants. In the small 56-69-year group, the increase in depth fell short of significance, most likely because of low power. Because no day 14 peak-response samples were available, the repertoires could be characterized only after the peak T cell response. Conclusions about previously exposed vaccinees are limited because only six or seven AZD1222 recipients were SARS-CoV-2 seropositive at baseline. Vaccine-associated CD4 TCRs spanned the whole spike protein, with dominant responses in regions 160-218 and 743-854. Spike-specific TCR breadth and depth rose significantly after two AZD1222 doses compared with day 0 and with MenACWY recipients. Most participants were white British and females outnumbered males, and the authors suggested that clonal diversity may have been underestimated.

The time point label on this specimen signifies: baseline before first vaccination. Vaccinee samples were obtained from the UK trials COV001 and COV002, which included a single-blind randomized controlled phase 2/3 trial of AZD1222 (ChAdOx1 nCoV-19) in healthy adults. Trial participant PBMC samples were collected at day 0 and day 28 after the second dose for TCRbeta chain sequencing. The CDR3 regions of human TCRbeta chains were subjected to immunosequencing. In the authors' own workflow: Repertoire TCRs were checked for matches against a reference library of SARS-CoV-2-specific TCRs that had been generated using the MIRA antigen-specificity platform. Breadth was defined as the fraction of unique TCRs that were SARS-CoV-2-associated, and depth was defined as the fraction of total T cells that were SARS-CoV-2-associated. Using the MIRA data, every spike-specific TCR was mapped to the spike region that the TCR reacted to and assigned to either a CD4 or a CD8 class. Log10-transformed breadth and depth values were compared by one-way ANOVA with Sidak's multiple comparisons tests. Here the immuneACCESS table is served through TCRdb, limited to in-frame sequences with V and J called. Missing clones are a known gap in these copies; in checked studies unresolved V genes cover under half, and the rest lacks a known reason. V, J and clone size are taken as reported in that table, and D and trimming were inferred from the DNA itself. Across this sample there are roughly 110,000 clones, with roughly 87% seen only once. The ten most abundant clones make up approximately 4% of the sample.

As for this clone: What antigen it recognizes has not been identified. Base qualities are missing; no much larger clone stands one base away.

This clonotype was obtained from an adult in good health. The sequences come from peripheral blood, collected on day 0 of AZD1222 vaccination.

At the DNA level, the sequence is TGTGCCAGCAGTTTCCAGACCACAGGGGGCACGTATAATTCACCCCTCCACTTT. Its product reads: CASSFQTTGGTYNSPLHF. Rearrangement joined TRBV28 to TRBJ1-6; a stretch of 9 junction bases matches TRBD1. The germline V gene yields MDHEN for CDR1 and SYDVKM for CDR2. Taken from cysteine to phenylalanine, the CDR3 has 18 residues. The DNA shown is the 54-base CDR3, in frame from base 1. V and J are trimmed by 3 bases and 4 bases, and the gene matches miss 10 bases of the junction.